The entry below describes one TCR beta chain. Its specificity is not known. V trimming: 1 base; J trimming: 6 bases; junction bases outside the gene matches: 8. The germline CDR1 and CDR2 sequences are MDHEN and SYDVKM. The CDR3 is 16 residues long. This sample is drawn from a study of T cell responses to AZD1222 COVID-19 vaccine. General observations from the study: Clonal diversity may have been underestimated in mostly white British donors. Vaccination with two AZD1222 doses was followed by a rise in Spike-specific TCR breadth and depth. Samples come after the peak T cell response, not at day 14. Only 5 to 7 individuals given AZD1222 were seropositive at baseline.

Profiled with immunoSEQ multiplex PCR; TCRdb holds only in-frame clones, not every one. This table has some 170,000 clones, 90% to 95% appearing once. Sequenced here: peripheral blood, sampled on day 0 of MenACWY control vaccination. The chain is built from TRBV28 and TRBJ2-1; 8 bases align to TRBD2. The receptor's source is an adult in good health. CDR3 sequence reads: CASSLLLAAYPNEQFF. Written as DNA, the CDR3 is TGTGCCAGCAGTTTATTACTAGCGGCGTACCCCAATGAGCAGTTCTTC.